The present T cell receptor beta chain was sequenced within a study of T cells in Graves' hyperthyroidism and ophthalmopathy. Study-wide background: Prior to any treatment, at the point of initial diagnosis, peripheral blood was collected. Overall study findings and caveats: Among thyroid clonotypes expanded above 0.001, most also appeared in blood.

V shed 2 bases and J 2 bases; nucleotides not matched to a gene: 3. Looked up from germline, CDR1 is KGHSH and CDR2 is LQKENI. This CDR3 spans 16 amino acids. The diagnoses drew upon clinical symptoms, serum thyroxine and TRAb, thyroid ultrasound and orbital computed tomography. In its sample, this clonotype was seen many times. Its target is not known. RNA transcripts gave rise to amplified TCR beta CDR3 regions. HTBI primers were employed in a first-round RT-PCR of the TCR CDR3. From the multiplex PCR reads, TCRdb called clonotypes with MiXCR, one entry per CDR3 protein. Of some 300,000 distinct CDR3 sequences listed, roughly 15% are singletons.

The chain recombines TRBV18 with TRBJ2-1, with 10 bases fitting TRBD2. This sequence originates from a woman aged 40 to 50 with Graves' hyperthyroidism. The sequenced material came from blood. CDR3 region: CASSPSLAGAYNEQFF. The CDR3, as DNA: TGTGCCAGCTCACCATCCCTAGCGGGAGCCTACAATGAGCAGTTCTTC.